There are many counts of the clone carrying this T cell receptor (beta chain). What it binds is unknown. Per the germline V gene, CDR1 is SQVTM and CDR2 is ANQGSEA. The CDR3 length is 12 residues. V was shortened by 7 bases and J by 0 bases, with 10 bases between the two germline ends. This specimen belongs to a study of tumor and adjacent non-tumor tissue in lung cancer. Study as a whole: Patients were aged about 30 to 80, 10 men and about 5 women, stage I to III. Each sample yielded a few million productive TCRbeta reads on average. Findings and caveats of the study: Top 100 clones took a larger repertoire share in normal lung. TCR diversity was significantly greater in tumor than normal lung tissue.

A modified ARM-PCR protocol with three rounds of nested PCR amplified TCRbeta. TCRdb processed the multiplex PCR reads anew with MiXCR; each CDR3 protein has one entry. The sample includes tens of thousands of distinct CDR3 sequences, around 70% of them seen just once. This sample's RNA came from whole unsorted tissue. The chain has TRBV29-1 and TRBJ2-7; D is undetermined. The TCR originated in an older woman with non-small cell lung cancer. The sample consisted of lung tumor tissue. The CDR3 loop is CSAEVSSYEQYF. The DNA of the CDR3 is TGCAGCGCCGAAGTCAGCTCCTACGAGCAGTACTTC.